This TCR beta chain was found in a study of shared clonotypes between healthy human individuals. Naive CD8 isolation took CD45RO-negative cells positively selected for CCR7 and excluded terminally differentiated effector memory CD45RA+ cells. A word on this clone: This sample also contains other DNA sequences that code for the same CDR3.

Researchers ran the assay at a deep level. Produced via immunoSEQ multiplex PCR; TCRdb's table is partial and in-frame only. The sample shows around 2.1 million clones, about 93% of them seen only once. Sequenced sample: naive CD8+ T cells from PBMCs. The receptor was derived from a man between 18 and 35 years old in good health. Some clones in this sample may be carry-over from other donors' samples.

The CDR3 DNA reads TGTGCCAGCAGCCTCGGGGGAACCGGGGAGCTGTTTTTT. Amino acid sequence: CASSLGGTGELFF. The chain couples TRBV7-9 to TRBJ2-2, with D possibly being TRBD2 (6 bases). CDR1 and CDR2 (germline): SEHNR, FQNEAQ (reference sequence). The CDR3 is made up of 13 amino acids. Trimming left V 5 bases short and J 5 bases short, with 9 bases between.